This note documents a single TCR beta chain sequence. Germline-derived CDR1 and CDR2 are KGHDR and SFDVKD. V gave up 3 bases and J gave up 1 base, with 10 bases separating them. This CDR3 has 15 amino acids. Profiled with immunoSEQ multiplex PCR; TCRdb holds only in-frame clones, not every one. Of over 60,000 clones in the sample, around 90% are singletons; the top ten hold about 1.3%. The data originate from a study of blood T cell repertoires in COVID-19. The chain has TRBV24-1 and TRBJ2-3, with D possibly matching TRBD2 (6 bases). The source is a man aged 55 to 70 with acute or convalescent COVID-19. Sequencing used peripheral blood. The CDR3 region has the DNA TGTGCCACCAGTGATGCGTCGGGGGGCACAGATACGCAGTATTTT. It specifies CATSDASGGTDTQYF.